The rows below give T cell receptor beta chains drawn from one sample of a study of blood T cell repertoires in COVID-19. Some clones are missing from TCRdb's copy, which holds only in-frame ones; the method was immunoSEQ multiplex PCR. The data show hundreds of thousands of clones, more than 70% seen once. Sequenced: peripheral blood. The source is a woman between 25 and 40 years old with COVID-19, enrolled during active disease. The CDR3 runs from the conserved cysteine through the conserved F or W.

V gene	J gene	CDR3 length	CDR3 protein
TRBV2	TRBJ2-5	11	CASGWEETQYF
TRBV5-4	TRBJ1-2	14	CASSSGTKLYGYTF
TRBV7-2	TRBJ2-5	15	CASSLALSVPETQYF
TRBV6-2/TRBV6-3	TRBJ1-2	18	CASSYSSPRQITNYGYTF
TRBV7-9	TRBJ2-5	16	CASGFHGTGGSETQYF
TRBV6-4	TRBJ2-3	16	CASSARTGGVTDTQYF
TRBV19	TRBJ1-2	13	CASTWQGRYGYTF
TRBV6-4	TRBJ1-3	18	CASSDSGRPGEVGNTIYF
TRBV27	TRBJ2-3	15	CASSDSGRAEDTQYF
TRBV7-2	TRBJ1-6	14	CASSLDSDNSPLHF
TRBV6-5	TRBJ1-4	14	CASSYSTGIEKLFF
TRBV21-1	TRBJ2-1	10	CASRGGEQFF
TRBV6-2/TRBV6-3	TRBJ2-2	15	CASSYDTPNTGELFF
TRBV15	TRBJ2-2	14	CATSRDLNTGELFF
TRBV4-3	TRBJ2-3	16	CASSQETGTLRDTQYF
TRBV9	TRBJ2-5	16	CASSPTSGGAGETQYF
TRBV7-2	TRBJ2-5	17	CASSSPREGHRRETQYF
TRBV13	TRBJ2-2	15	CASSGGLAGTGELFF
TRBV29-1	TRBJ1-1	12	CSAQRGGTEAFF
TRBV2	TRBJ1-2	11	CASDRAGGYTF
TRBV7-9	TRBJ1-4	16	CASSKDRVRANEKLFF
TRBV7-2	TRBJ2-1	14	CASTLSGTYNEQFF
TRBV5-1	TRBJ1-1	15	CASSPRRGGSTEAFF
TRBV7-2	TRBJ2-1	14	CASSLGDFRNEQFF
TRBV20-1	TRBJ2-3	10	CSARRGGQYF
TRBV18	TRBJ1-1	14	CASSEGQGAFRAFF
TRBV6-5	TRBJ1-3	14	CASSAGPSGNTIYF
TRBV6-5	TRBJ2-1	14	CASSLLAVINEQFF
TRBV18	TRBJ1-4	16	CASSLNRDTNGEKLFF
TRBV11-2	TRBJ2-2	19	CASSSWTGSWFDRAGELFF
TRBV4-3	TRBJ2-7	15	CASSQGQLGTYEQYF
TRBV5-1	TRBJ1-1	13	CASSFEGGTEAFF
TRBV12-2	TRBJ1-3	13	CASRPQSGNTIYF
TRBV12-5	TRBJ1-1	12	CASGGQGYEAFF
TRBV2	TRBJ2-7	14	CASRATGLLYEQYF
TRBV30	TRBJ1-1	11	CAWSRMREAFF
TRBV4-3	TRBJ1-4	15	CASSQDRTGIEKLFF
TRBV5-1	TRBJ2-6	18	CASSLRWTGQAGANVLTF
TRBV5-1	TRBJ1-1	15	CASARQGVMNTEAFF
TRBV7-9	TRBJ2-7	14	CASSTTGRTYEQYF
TRBV28	TRBJ1-1	15	CASSLSGSLSTEAFF